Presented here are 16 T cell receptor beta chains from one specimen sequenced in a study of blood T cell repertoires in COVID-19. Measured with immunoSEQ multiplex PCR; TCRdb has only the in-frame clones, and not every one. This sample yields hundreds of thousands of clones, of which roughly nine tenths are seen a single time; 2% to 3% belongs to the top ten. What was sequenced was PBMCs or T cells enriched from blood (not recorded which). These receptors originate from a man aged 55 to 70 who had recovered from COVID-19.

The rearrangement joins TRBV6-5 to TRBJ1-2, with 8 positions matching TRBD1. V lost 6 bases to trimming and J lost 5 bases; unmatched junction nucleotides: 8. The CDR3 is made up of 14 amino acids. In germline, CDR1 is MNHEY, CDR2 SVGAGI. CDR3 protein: CASRPQGARYGYTF. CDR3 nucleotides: TGTGCCAGCAGACCTCAGGGGGCTCGTTATGGCTACACCTTC.

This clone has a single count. The CDR3 region is CASGSGSGAKNIQYF. CDR3 nucleotide sequence: TGCGCCAGCGGTTCAGGTTCGGGGGCCAAAAACATTCAGTACTTC. V and J are TRBV4-1 and TRBJ2-4; possible D gene TRBD2, 5 bases. V lost 8 bases and J lost 1, with 15 bases in between. CDR3 size: 15 residues. Germline-derived CDR1 and CDR2 are MGHRA and YSYEKL.

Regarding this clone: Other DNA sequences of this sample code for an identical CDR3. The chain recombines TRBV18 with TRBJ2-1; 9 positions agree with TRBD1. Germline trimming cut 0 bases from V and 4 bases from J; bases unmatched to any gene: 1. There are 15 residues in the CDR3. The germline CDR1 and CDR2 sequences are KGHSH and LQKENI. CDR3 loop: CASSPPTGGYNEQFF. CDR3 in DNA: TGTGCCAGCTCACCACCGACAGGGGGGTACAATGAGCAGTTCTTC. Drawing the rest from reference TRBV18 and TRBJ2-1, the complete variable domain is NAGVMQNPRHLVRRRGQEARLRCSPMKGHSHVYWYRQLPEEGLKFMVYLQKENIIDESGMPKERFSAEFPKEGPSILRIQQVVRGDSAAYFCASSPPTGGYNEQFFGPGTRLTVL.

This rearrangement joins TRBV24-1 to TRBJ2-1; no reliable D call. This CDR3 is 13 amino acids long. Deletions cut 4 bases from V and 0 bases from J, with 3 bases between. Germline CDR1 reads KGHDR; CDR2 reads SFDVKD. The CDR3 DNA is TGTGCCACCAGTGAGAGCTCCTACAATGAGCAGTTCTTC. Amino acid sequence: CATSESSYNEQFF.

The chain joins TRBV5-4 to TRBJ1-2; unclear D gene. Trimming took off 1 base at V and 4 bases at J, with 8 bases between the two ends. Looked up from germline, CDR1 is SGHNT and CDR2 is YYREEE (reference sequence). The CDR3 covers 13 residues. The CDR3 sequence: CASSLRGIYGYTF. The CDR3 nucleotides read TGTGCCAGCAGCTTGAGAGGCATCTATGGCTACACCTTC.

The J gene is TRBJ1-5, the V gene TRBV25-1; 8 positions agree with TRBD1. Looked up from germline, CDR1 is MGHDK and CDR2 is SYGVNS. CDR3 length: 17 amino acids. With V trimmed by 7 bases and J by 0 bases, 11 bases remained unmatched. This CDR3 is CASTAALDRVSNQPQHF. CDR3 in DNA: TGTGCCAGCACCGCGGCCCTGGACAGGGTTAGCAATCAGCCCCAGCATTTT.

The CDR3 DNA reads as TGCAGTGCTAGTCAAAACTATGGCTACACCTTC. This gives the protein CSASQNYGYTF. This rearrangement joins TRBV20-1 to TRBJ1-2; D is ambiguous. The CDR3 covers 11 residues. Trimming took 3 bases from V and 2 from J, leaving 4 bases between them. Germline V gives CDR1 DFQATT, CDR2 SNEGSKA (reference sequence).

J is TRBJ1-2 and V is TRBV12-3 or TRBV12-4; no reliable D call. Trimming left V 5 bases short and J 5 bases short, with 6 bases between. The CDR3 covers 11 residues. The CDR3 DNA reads TGTGCCAGCAGTAAACAGTATGGCTACACCTTC. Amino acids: CASSKQYGYTF.

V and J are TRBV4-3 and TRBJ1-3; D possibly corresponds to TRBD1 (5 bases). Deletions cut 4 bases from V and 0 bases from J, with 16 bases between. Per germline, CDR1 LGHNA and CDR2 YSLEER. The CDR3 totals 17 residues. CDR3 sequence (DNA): TGCGCCAGCAGCCGACAGATGGACGGTTACTCTGGAAACACCATATATTTT. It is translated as CASSRQMDGYSGNTIYF.

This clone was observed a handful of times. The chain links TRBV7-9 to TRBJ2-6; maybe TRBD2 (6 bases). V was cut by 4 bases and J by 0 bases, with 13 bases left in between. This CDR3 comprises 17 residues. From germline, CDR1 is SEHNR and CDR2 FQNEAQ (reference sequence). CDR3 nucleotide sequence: TGTGCCAGCAGCTGGTTGAGGAGGGACTCTGGGGCCAACGTCCTGACTTTC. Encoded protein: CASSWLRRDSGANVLTF.

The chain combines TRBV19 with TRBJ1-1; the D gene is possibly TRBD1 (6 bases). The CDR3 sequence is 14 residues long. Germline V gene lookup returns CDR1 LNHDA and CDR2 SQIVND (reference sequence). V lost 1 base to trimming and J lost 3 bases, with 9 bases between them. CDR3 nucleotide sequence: TGTGCCAGTAGTATAGGTGGGGGCTACACTGAAGCTTTCTTT. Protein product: CASSIGGGYTEAFF.

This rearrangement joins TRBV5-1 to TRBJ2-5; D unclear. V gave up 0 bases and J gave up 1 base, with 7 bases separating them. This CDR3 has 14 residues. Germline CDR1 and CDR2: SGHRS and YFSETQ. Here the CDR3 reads CASSLDAAQETQYF. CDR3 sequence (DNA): TGCGCCAGCAGCTTGGACGCGGCCCAAGAGACCCAGTACTTC.

The CDR3 reads CASSAGQGIGNTIYF. CDR3 in DNA: TGTGCCAGCAGCGCGGGGCAGGGTATCGGAAACACCATATATTTT. The rearrangement joins TRBV11-2 to TRBJ1-3, with D possibly matching TRBD1 (5 bases). From germline, CDR1 is SGHAT and CDR2 FQNNGV. The germline V and J ends were trimmed by 5 bases and 4 bases, with 15 bases remaining between them. The CDR3 loop spans 15 amino acids.

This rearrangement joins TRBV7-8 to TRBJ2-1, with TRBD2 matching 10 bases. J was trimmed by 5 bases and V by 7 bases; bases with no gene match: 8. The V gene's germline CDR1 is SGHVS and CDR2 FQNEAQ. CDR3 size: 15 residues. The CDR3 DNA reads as TGTGCCAGCAATTTACTAGCGGGGAAAGACAATGAGCAGTTCTTC. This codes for CASNLLAGKDNEQFF. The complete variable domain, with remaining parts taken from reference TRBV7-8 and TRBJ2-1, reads GAGVSQSPRYKVAKRGQDVALRCDPISGHVSLFWYQQALGQGPEFLTYFQNEAQLDKSGLPSDRFFAERPEGSVSTLKIQRTQQEDSAVYLCASNLLAGKDNEQFFGPGTRLTVL.

DNA for the CDR3: TGTGCCAGCAGGACACCGACAGGGAGACCCTATGGCTACACCTTC. It encodes CASRTPTGRPYGYTF. The genes are TRBV5-8 and TRBJ1-2; 7 bases are a match to TRBD1. Trimming removed 5 bases from V and 4 bases from J; junction bases left unmatched: 11. The CDR3 sequence is 15 residues long. Germline V gene lookup returns CDR1 SGHTS and CDR2 YDEGEE.

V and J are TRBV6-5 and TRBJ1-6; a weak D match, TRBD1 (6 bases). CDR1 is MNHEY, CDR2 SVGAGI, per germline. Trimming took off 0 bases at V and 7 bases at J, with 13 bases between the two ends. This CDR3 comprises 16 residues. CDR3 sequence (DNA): TGTGCCAGCAGTTACTCGATTTTCAGGGGCAATTCACCCCTCCACTTT. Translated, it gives CASSYSIFRGNSPLHF.